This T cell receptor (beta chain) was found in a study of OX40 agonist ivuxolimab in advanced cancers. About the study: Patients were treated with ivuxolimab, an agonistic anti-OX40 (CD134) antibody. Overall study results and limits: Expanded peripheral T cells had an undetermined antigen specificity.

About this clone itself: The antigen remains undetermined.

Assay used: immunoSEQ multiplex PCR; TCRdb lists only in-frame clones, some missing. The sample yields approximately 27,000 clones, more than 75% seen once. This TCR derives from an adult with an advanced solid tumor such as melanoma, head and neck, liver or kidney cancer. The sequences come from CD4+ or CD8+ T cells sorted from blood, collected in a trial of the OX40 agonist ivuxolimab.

The CDR3 loop is CASSLNGYNEQFF. CDR3 DNA sequence: TGTGCCAGCAGCTTGAACGGCTACAATGAGCAGTTCTTC. J is TRBJ2-1 and V is TRBV5-4; D unresolved. Trimming shortened V by 1 base and J by 3 bases, and 5 bases separated the two germline ends. The germline V gene encodes CDR1 SGHNT and CDR2 YYREEE (reference sequence). This CDR3 contains 13 residues.